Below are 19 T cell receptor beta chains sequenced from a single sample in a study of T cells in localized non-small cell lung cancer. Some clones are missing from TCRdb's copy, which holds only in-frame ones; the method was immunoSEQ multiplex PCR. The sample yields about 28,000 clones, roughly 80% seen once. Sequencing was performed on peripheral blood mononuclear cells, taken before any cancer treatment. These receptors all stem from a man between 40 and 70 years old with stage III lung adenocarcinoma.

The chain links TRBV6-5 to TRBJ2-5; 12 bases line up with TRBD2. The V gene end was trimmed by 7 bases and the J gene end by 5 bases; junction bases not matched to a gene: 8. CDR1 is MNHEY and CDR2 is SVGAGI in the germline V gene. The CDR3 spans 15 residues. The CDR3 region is CASKASGGALETQYF. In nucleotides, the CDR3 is TGTGCCAGCAAGGCTAGCGGGGGGGCCCTGGAGACCCAGTACTTC.

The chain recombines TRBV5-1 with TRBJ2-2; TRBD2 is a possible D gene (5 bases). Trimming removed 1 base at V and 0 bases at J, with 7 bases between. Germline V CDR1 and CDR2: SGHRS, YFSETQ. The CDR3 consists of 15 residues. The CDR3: CASSLSGTNTGELFF. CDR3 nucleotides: TGCGCCAGCAGCTTGAGCGGTACGAACACCGGGGAGCTGTTTTTT.

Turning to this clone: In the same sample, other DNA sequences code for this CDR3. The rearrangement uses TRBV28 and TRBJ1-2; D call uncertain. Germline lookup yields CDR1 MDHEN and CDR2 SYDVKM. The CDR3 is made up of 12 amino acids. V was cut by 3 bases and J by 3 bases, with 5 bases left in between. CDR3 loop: CASSLGDYGYTF. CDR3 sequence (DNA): TGTGCCAGCAGTTTGGGTGACTATGGCTACACCTTC.

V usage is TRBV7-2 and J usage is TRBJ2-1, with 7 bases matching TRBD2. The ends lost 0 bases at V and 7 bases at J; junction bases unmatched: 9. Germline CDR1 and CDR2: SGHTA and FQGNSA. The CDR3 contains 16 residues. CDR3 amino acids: CASSLAGGPSLNEQFF. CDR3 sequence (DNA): TGTGCCAGCAGCTTAGCGGGAGGGCCAAGTTTGAATGAGCAGTTCTTC.

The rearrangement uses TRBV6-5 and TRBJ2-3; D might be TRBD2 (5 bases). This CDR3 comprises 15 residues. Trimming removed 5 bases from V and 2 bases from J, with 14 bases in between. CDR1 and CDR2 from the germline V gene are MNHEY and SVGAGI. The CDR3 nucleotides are TGTGCCAGCAGTCCTCCGGGAACTAACACAGATACGCAGTATTTT. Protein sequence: CASSPPGTNTDTQYF.

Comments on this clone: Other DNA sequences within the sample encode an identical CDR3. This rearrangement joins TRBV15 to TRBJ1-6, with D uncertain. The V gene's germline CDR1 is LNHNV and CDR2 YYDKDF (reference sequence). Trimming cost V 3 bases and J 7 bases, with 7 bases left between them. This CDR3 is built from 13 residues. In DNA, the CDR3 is TGTGCCACCAGCAGGGGGAAAAATTCACCCCTCCACTTT. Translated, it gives CATSRGKNSPLHF.

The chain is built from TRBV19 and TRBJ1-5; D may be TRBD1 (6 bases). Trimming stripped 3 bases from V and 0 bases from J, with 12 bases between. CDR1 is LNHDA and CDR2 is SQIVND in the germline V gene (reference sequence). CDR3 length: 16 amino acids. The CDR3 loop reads CASSMDRPNSNQPQHF. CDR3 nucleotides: TGTGCCAGTAGTATGGACAGACCAAATAGCAATCAGCCCCAGCATTTT.

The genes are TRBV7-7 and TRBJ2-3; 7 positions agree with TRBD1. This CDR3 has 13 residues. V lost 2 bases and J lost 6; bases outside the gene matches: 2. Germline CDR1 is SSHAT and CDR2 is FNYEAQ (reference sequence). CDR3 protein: CASSLRGLDTQYF. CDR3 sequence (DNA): TGTGCCAGCAGCTTAAGGGGGCTGGATACGCAGTATTTT.

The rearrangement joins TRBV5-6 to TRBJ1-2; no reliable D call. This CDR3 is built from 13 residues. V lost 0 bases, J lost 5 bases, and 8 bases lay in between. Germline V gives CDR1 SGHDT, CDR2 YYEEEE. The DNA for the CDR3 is TGTGCCAGCAGCTTGGGGGGATTATATGGCTACACCTTC. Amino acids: CASSLGGLYGYTF.

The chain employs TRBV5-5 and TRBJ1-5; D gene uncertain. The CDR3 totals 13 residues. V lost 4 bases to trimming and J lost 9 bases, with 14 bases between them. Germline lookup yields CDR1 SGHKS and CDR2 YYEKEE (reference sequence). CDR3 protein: CASSPTGFRPQHF. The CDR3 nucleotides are TGTGCCAGCAGCCCAACGGGGTTCCGGCCCCAGCATTTT.

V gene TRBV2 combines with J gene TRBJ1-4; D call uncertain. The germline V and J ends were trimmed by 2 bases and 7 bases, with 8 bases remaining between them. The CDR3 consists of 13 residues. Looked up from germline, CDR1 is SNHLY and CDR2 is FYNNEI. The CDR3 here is CASSERGFEKLFF. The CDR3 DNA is TGTGCCAGCAGTGAACGGGGTTTTGAAAAACTGTTTTTT.

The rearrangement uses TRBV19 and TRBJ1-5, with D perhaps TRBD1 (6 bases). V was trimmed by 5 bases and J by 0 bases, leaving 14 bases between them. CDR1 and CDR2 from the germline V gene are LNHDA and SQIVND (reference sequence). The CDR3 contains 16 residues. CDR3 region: CASSPSDSYSNQPQHF. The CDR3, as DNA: TGTGCCAGTAGTCCCTCGGACAGTTATAGCAATCAGCCCCAGCATTTT.

Written as DNA, the CDR3 is TGTGCCAGCAGTTTAGGGGACAGGGCTACCTATGGCTACACCTTC. Residues: CASSLGDRATYGYTF. The chain uses TRBV28 and TRBJ1-2; 9 positions match TRBD1. J gave up 4 bases and V 2 bases, and 5 bases lay outside the gene matches. CDR3 size: 15 residues. In germline, CDR1 is MDHEN, CDR2 SYDVKM.

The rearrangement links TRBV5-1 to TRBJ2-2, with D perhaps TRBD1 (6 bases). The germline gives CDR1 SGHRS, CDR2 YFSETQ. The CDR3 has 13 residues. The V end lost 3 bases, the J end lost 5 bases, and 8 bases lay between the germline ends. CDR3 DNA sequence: TGCGCCAGCAGCTCACAGGGAACCGGGGAGCTGTTTTTT. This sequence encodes CASSSQGTGELFF.

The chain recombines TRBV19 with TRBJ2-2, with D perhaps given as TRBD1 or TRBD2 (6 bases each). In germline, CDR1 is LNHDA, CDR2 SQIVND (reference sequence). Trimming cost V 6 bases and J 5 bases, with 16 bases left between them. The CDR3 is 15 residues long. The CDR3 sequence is CASRSTGARTGELFF. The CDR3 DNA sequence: TGTGCCAGTAGATCGACGGGGGCTCGGACCGGGGAGCTGTTTTTT.

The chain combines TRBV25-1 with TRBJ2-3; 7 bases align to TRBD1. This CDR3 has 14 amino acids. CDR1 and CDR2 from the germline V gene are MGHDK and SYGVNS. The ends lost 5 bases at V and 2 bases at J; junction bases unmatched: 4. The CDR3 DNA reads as TGTGCCAGCAGTCGCGACAGGGACACAGATACGCAGTATTTT. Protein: CASSRDRDTDTQYF.

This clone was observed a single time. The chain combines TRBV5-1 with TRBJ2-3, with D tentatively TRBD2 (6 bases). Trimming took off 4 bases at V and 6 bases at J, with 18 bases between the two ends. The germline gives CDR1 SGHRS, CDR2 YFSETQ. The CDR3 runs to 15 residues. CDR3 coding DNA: TGCGCCAGCAGCCCACGTGGGGGGATGTCCGATACGCAGTATTTT. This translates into CASSPRGGMSDTQYF.

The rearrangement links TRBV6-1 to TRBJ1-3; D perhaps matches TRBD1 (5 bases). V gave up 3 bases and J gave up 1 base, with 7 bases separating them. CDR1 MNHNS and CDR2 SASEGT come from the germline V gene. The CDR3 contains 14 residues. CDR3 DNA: TGTGCCAGCAGTGAGCAGGGATCTGGAAACACCATATATTTT. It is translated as CASSEQGSGNTIYF.

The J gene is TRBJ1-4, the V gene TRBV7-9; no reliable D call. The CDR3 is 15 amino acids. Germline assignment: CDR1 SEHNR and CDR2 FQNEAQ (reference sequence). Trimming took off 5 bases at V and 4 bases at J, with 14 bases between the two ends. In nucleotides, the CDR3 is TGTGCCAGCAGCATCTTGGGATCTGGTAATGAAAAACTGTTTTTT. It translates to CASSILGSGNEKLFF. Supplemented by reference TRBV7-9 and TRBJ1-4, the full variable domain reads DTGVSQNPRHKITKRGQNVTFRCDPISEHNRLYWYRQTLGQGPEFLTYFQNEAQLEKSRLLSDRFSAERPKGSFSTLEIQRTEQGDSAMYLCASSILGSGNEKLFFGSGTQLSVL.